Presented here are 15 T cell receptor beta chains from one specimen sequenced in a study of PD-1 blockade in classical Hodgkin lymphoma. Repertoires were generated with immunoSEQ multiplex PCR, while TCRdb's copy carries only in-frame clones and drops some. The sample consists of about 85,000 clones, about nine tenths of them appearing once. Time point noted: cycle 4 day 1 (C4D1), after six to seven weeks of nivolumab. All patients experienced relapse after autologous stem cell transplantation, and brentuximab vedotin exposure was variable. The sample was peripheral blood mononuclear cells (PBMCs), taken before the fourth cycle of nivolumab. These receptors came from a human donor with classical Hodgkin lymphoma.

The rearrangement joins TRBV30 to TRBJ2-7; TRBD2 is a possible D gene (6 bases). The CDR3 runs 16 residues. The ends were cut back, 5 bases at V and 3 bases at J, with 23 bases in the middle. Germline CDR1 is GTSNPN and CDR2 is SVGIG (reference sequence). The CDR3 here is CAWAPSRWGENYEQYF. In nucleotides, the CDR3 is TGTGCCTGGGCCCCCTCGAGGTGGGGGGAAAACTACGAGCAGTACTTC.

The chain combines TRBV18 with TRBJ1-3; 7 bases line up with TRBD1. Trimming cost V 5 bases and J 0 bases; bases outside gene matches: 13. The CDR3 extends over 18 amino acids. Germline values: CDR1 KGHSH, CDR2 LQKENI. CDR3 DNA: TGTGCCAGCTCAGCGCCGAGGACAGGAGATCTCTCTGGAAACACCATATATTTT. Protein product: CASSAPRTGDLSGNTIYF. Filled out from reference TRBV18 and TRBJ1-3, the complete variable domain reads NAGVMQNPRHLVRRRGQEARLRCSPMKGHSHVYWYRQLPEEGLKFMVYLQKENIIDESGMPKERFSAEFPKEGPSILRIQQVVRGDSAAYFCASSAPRTGDLSGNTIYFGEGSWLTVV.

This chain links TRBV30 with TRBJ2-5; D may be TRBD1 (7 bases). Per germline, CDR1 GTSNPN and CDR2 SVGIG (reference sequence). CDR3 length equals 17 residues. V lost 3 bases to trimming and J lost 2 bases, with 22 bases between them. The CDR3 is CAWSRRGGGVRQETQYF. For the CDR3, the DNA is TGTGCCTGGAGCAGACGAGGAGGGGGCGTCAGACAAGAGACCCAGTACTTC.

This clone was detected once. This rearrangement joins TRBV20-1 to TRBJ2-5; 7 nucleotides align to TRBD1. The CDR3 has 11 amino acids. With V trimmed by 5 bases and J by 4 bases, 1 base remained unmatched. Looked up from germline, CDR1 is DFQATT and CDR2 is SNEGSKA (reference sequence). This CDR3 is CSAHRGETQYF. CDR3 nucleotide sequence: TGCAGTGCTCACAGGGGAGAGACCCAGTACTTC.

This clone appeared once. This sequence joins TRBV2 and TRBJ1-5; D possibly corresponds to TRBD1 (6 bases). Deletions cut 8 bases from V and 0 bases from J, with 17 bases between. Germline V gene lookup returns CDR1 SNHLY and CDR2 FYNNEI. The CDR3 is 16 amino acids. The CDR3 coding sequence is TGTGCCAGCGGGGGTTCGGACAGCTATAGCAATCAGCCCCAGCATTTT. Its protein product is CASGGSDSYSNQPQHF. The full variable domain, its missing parts supplied by reference TRBV2 and TRBJ1-5, is EPEVTQTPSHQVTQMGQEVILRCVPISNHLYFYWYRQILGQKVEFLVSFYNNEISEKSEIFDDQFSVERPDGSNFTLKIRSTKLEDSAMYFCASGGSDSYSNQPQHFGDGTRLSIL.

This clone has more than one count but fewer than ten. The chain couples TRBV14 to TRBJ1-2, with TRBD1 identical over 10 bases. CDR3 size: 15 residues. The V segment lost 3 bases and the J segment 4 bases; nucleotides outside the gene matches: 5. CDR1 is SGHDN, CDR2 FVKESK, per germline. The CDR3 region is CASSHEGQGIYGYTF. CDR3 DNA sequence: TGTGCCAGCAGCCATGAGGGACAGGGGATCTATGGCTACACCTTC.

The J gene is TRBJ1-1, the V gene TRBV29-1; 7 nucleotides agree with TRBD1. Germline V gene data show CDR1 as SQVTM and CDR2 as ANQGSEA. The CDR3 contains 13 residues. Trimming took 6 bases from V and 0 from J; bases not matched to a gene: 4. The CDR3 coding sequence is TGCAGCGTACACAGGGGCTTGAACACTGAAGCTTTCTTT. It is translated as CSVHRGLNTEAFF.

This chain connects TRBV6-6 to TRBJ2-7; D gene ambiguous. The V gene lost 0 bases and the J gene lost 6 bases, with 9 bases spanning the gap. The CDR3 contains 13 residues. Per germline, CDR1 MNHNY and CDR2 SVGAGI (reference sequence). CDR3 in amino acids: CASSYSGYLEQYF. The CDR3 DNA reads TGTGCCAGCAGTTACTCCGGGTACCTCGAGCAGTACTTC.

The chain employs TRBV19 and TRBJ1-2; 11 bases fit TRBD1. The germline gives CDR1 LNHDA, CDR2 SQIVND (reference sequence). CDR3 length equals 16 residues. Germline trimming cut 5 bases from V and 4 bases from J; bases unmatched to any gene: 9. The CDR3 protein is CASSLPGQGDIYGYTF. Here the CDR3 DNA reads TGTGCCAGTAGTCTTCCGGGACAGGGGGATATCTATGGCTACACCTTC. Full variable domain (outside the CDR3, taken from reference TRBV19 and TRBJ1-2): DGGITQSPKYLFRKEGQNVTLSCEQNLNHDAMYWYRQDPGQGLRLIYYSQIVNDFQKGDIAEGYSVSREKKESFPLTVTSAQKNPTAFYLCASSLPGQGDIYGYTFGSGTRLTVV.

This rearrangement joins TRBV27 to TRBJ2-1; D is possibly TRBD1 (5 bases). The CDR3 consists of 16 residues. The germline V and J ends were trimmed by 5 bases and 3 bases, with 17 bases remaining between them. CDR1 is MNHEY and CDR2 is SMNVEV in the germline V gene (reference sequence). The CDR3 loop is CASSPIALGRYNEQFF. The DNA of the CDR3 is TGTGCCAGCAGTCCAATAGCTTTGGGGCGCTACAATGAGCAGTTCTTC.

Only one count was recorded for this clone. This chain joins TRBV2 and TRBJ1-1, with D maybe TRBD1 (5 bases). This CDR3 spans 14 amino acids. The ends were cut back, 6 bases at V and 6 bases at J, with 17 bases in the middle. The germline V gene encodes CDR1 SNHLY and CDR2 FYNNEI. This chain's CDR3 is CASRAGTPGAEAFF. CDR3 nucleotide sequence: TGTGCCAGCAGAGCCGGGACTCCTGGGGCTGAAGCTTTCTTT.

V is TRBV10-3 and J is TRBJ2-5, with TRBD2 matching 12 bases. Germline CDR1 ENHRY, CDR2 SYGVKD. CDR3 length: 15 amino acids. The V segment lost 6 bases and the J segment 2 bases; nucleotides outside the gene matches: 4. The CDR3 nucleotides read TGTGCCATCAGCAGACTAGCGGGGGCGCAAGAGACCCAGTACTTC. It translates to CAISRLAGAQETQYF.

The table lists this clone with a count of one. The V gene is TRBV6-5, the J gene TRBJ2-2; 9 nucleotides line up with TRBD1. After removal of 4 bases from V and 6 bases from J, the junction contained 9 bases not matched to a gene. This CDR3 region has 16 residues. CDR1 and CDR2 from the germline V gene are MNHEY and SVGAGI. The CDR3 DNA follows: TGTGCCAGCAGTTTAATGGGACAGGGATACGCCGGGGAGCTGTTTTTT. Its protein product is CASSLMGQGYAGELFF.

The J gene is TRBJ1-2, the V gene TRBV6-1, with D perhaps TRBD1 (5 bases). V lost 2 bases, J lost 6 bases, and 19 bases lay in between. CDR1 is MNHNS, CDR2 SASEGT, per germline. There are 16 residues in the CDR3. CDR3 coding DNA: TGTGCCAGCAGTGAATTAACAGGCCGAGGAATGAATGGCTACACCTTC. As protein: CASSELTGRGMNGYTF.

V usage is TRBV13 and J usage is TRBJ2-3; TRBD2 matches 11 bases. CDR3 length: 15 amino acids. J gave up 1 base and V 7 bases, and 4 bases lay outside the gene matches. Germline CDR1 and CDR2: PRHDT and FYEKMQ (reference sequence). The CDR3 nucleotides read TGTGCCAGCACTCAGACTAGCGGGGGCACAGATACGCAGTATTTT. Its protein product is CASTQTSGGTDTQYF.